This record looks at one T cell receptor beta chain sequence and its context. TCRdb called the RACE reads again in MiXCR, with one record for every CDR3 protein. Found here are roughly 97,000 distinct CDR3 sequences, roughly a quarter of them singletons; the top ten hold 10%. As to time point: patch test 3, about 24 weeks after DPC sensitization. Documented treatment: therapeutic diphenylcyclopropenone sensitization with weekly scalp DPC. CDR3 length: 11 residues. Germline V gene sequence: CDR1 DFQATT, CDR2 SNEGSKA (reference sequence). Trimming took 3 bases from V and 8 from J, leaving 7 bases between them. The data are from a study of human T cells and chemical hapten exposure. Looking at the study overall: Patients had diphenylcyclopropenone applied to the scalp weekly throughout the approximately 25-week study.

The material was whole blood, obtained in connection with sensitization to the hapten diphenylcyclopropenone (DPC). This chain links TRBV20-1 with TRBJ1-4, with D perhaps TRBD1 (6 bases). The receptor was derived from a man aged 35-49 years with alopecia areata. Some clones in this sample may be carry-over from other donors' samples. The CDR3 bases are TGCAGTGCTAGTCAGGGGGAAAAACTGTTTTTT. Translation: CSASQGEKLFF.